The present entry profiles one TCR beta chain with its context. The data stem from a study of early stage breast cancer tumors. The CDR3 consists of 18 residues. Germline V gives CDR1 SGDLS, CDR2 YYNGEE. With V trimmed by 4 bases and J by 0 bases, 7 bases remained unmatched. TCRdb's table, derived via immunoSEQ multiplex PCR, lists solely in-frame clones and lacks some. The table lists about 19,000 clones, around 83% of them singletons. The material sequenced was blood. The receptor was derived from a person aged 70 to 79 with breast cancer. The rearrangement joins TRBV9 to TRBJ2-6, with 10 bases lining up with TRBD1. The DNA of the CDR3 is TGTGCCAGCAGCAGACAGGGGGCGTCCCTCTCTGGGGCCAACGTCCTGACTTTC. Translation gives CASSRQGASLSGANVLTF.